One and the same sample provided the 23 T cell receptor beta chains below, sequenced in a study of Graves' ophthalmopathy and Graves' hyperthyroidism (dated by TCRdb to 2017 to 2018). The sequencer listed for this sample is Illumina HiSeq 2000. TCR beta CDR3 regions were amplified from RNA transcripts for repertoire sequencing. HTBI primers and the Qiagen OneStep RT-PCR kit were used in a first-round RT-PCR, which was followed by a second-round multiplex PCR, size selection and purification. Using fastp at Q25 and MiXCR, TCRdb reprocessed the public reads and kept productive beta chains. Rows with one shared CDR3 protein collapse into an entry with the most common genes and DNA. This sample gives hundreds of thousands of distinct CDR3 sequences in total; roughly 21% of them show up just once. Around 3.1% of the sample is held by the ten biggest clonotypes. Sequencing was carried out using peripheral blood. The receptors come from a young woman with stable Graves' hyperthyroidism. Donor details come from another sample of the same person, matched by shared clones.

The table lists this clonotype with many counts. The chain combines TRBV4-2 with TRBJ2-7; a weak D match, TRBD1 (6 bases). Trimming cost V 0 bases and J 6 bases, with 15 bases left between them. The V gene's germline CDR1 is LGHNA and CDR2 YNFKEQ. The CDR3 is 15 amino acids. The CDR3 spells CASSQDVQGALEQYF. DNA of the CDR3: TGTGCCAGCAGCCAAGATGTACAGGGAGCCCTCGAGCAGTACTTC.

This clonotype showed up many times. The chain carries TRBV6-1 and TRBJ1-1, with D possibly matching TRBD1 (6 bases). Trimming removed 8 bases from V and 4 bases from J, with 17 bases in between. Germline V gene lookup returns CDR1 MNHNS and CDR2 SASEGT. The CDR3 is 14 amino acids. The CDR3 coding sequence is TGTGCCAGCGTACCCAGGGGACGGCCCACTGAAGCTTTCTTT. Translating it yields CASVPRGRPTEAFF.

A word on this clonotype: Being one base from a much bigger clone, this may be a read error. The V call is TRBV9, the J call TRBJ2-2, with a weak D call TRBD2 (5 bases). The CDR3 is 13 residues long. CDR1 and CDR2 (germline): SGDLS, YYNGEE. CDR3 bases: TGTGCCAGCAGCGTAAGGTGGGCCGGGGAGCTGTGTTTT. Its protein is CASSVRWAGELCF.

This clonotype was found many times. The CDR3 bases are TGTGCCACCAGTGCAAGAGGCACTGGGGCCAACGTCCTGACTTTC. Protein product: CATSARGTGANVLTF. The V call is TRBV24-1, the J call TRBJ2-6; unclear D gene. The V gene lost 5 bases and the J gene lost 2 bases, with 9 bases spanning the gap. The CDR3 extends over 15 amino acids. CDR1 is KGHDR, CDR2 SFDVKD, per germline.

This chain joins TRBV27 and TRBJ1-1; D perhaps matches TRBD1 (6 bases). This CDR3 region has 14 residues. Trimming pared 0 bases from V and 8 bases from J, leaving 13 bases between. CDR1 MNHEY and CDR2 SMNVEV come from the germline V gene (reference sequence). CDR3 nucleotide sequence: TGTGCCAGCAGTTTATCCCATTCCGGGACAGAAGCTTTCTTT. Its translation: CASSLSHSGTEAFF.

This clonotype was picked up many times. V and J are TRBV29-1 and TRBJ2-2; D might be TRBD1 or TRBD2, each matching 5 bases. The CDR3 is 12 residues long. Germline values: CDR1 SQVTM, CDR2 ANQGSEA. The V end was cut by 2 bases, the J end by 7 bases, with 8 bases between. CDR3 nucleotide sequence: TGCAGCGTTGAACGGGGCGTCGGGGAGCTGTTTTTT. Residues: CSVERGVGELFF.

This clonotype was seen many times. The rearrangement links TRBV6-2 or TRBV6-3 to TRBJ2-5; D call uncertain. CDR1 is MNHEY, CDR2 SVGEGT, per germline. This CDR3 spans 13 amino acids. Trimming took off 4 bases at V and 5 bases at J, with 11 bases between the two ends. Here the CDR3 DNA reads TGTGCCAGCAGTTTCTACCACGGGGAGACCCAGTACTTC. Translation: CASSFYHGETQYF.

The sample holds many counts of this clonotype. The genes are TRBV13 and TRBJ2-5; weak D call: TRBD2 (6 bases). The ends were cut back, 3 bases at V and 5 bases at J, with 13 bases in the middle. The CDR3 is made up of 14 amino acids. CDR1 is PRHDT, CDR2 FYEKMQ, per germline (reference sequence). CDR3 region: CASSFGRGGETQYF. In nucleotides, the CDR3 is TGTGCCAGCAGCTTCGGGAGAGGTGGGGAGACCCAGTACTTC.

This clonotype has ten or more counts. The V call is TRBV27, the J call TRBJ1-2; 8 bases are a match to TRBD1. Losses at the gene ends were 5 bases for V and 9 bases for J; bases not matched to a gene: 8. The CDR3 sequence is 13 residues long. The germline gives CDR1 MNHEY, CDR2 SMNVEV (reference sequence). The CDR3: CASSPYGQGSYTF. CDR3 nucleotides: TGTGCCAGCAGTCCCTATGGACAGGGAAGCTACACCTTC.

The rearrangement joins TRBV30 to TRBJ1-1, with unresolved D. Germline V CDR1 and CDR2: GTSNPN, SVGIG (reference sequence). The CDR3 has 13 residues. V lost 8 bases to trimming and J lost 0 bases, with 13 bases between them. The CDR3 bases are TGTGCCAGTGACGGTATGATGAACACTGAAGCTTTCTTT. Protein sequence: CASDGMMNTEAFF.

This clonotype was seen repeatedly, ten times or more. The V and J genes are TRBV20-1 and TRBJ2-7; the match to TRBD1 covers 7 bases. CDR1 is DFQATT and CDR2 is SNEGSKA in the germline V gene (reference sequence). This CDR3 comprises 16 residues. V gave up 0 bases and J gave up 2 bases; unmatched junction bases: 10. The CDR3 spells CSARDSRTGATYEQYF. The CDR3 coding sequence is TGCAGTGCTAGAGATTCTCGGACAGGCGCAACCTACGAGCAGTACTTC.

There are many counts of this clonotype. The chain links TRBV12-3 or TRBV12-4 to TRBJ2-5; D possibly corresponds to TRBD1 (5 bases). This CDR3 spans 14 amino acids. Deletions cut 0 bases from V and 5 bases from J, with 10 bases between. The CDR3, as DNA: TGTGCCAGCAGTTTAGCGGGGCGAGAGGAGACCCAGTACTTC. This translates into CASSLAGREETQYF.

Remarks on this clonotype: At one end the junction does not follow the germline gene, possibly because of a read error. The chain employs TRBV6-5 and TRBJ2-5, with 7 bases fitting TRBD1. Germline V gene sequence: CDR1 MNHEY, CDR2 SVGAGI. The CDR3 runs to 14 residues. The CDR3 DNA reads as TGTGCCCGCAGCTTACAGGGGTCCCAAGAGACCCAGTACTTC. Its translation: CARSLQGSQETQYF.

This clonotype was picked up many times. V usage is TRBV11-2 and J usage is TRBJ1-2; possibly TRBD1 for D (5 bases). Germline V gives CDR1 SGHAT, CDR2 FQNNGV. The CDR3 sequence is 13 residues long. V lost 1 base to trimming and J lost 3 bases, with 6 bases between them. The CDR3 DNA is TGTGCCAGCAGCTTAGCGGGGGACTATGGCTACACCTTC. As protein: CASSLAGDYGYTF. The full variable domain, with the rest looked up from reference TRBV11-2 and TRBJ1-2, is EAGVAQSPRYKIIEKRQSVAFWCNPISGHATLYWYQQILGQGPKLLIQFQNNGVVDDSQLPKDRFSAERLKGVDSTLKIQPAKLEDSAVYLCASSLAGDYGYTFGSGTRLTVV.

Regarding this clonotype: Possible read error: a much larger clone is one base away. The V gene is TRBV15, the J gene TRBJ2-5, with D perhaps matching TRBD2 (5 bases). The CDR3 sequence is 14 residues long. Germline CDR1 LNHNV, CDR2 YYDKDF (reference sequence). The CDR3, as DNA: TGTGTCACCAGCAGAGATCGCAGCGGCGAGACCCAGTACTTC. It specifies CVTSRDRSGETQYF.

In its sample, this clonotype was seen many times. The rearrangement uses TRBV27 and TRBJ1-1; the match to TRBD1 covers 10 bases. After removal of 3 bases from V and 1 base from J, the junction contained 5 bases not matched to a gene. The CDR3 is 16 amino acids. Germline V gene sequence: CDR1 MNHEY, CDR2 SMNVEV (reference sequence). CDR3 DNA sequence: TGTGCCAGCAGTTTTCGTTGGACAGGGGGGAACACTGAAGCTTTCTTT. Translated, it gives CASSFRWTGGNTEAFF.

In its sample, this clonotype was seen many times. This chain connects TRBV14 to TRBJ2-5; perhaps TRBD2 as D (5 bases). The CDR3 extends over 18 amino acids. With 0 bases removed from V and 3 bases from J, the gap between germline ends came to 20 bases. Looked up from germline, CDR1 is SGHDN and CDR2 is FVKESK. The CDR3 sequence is CASSQDHALPGGKETQYF. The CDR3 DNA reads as TGTGCCAGCAGCCAAGATCACGCTTTACCTGGAGGCAAAGAGACCCAGTACTTC.

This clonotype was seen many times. The CDR3 spells CASSTDYQETQYF. In nucleotides, the CDR3 is TGTGCCAGCTCAACAGACTATCAAGAGACCCAGTACTTC. The chain has TRBV18 and TRBJ2-5, with D perhaps TRBD2 (5 bases). This CDR3 is 13 amino acids long. V lost 5 bases, J lost 2 bases, and 9 bases lay in between. CDR1 is KGHSH, CDR2 LQKENI, per germline.

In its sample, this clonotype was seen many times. The DNA for the CDR3 is TGCGCCAGCAGCCCAGGGGGCCTTTCCTACGAGCAGTACTTC. Protein: CASSPGGLSYEQYF. V and J are TRBV4-1 and TRBJ2-7; TRBD1 aligns across 8 bases. The CDR3 has 14 residues. The trim removed 4 bases at V and 1 base at J, leaving 3 bases unmatched. Germline V gene data show CDR1 as MGHRA and CDR2 as YSYEKL.

DNA for the CDR3: TGTGCCAGCAGTTTGGGAAACGGGATCATCTCCTACGAGCAGTACTTC. Residues: CASSLGNGIISYEQYF. This rearrangement joins TRBV12-3 or TRBV12-4 to TRBJ2-7; tentative D call: TRBD2 (5 bases). The CDR3 is made up of 16 amino acids. V lost 3 bases, J lost 0 bases, and 15 bases lay in between.

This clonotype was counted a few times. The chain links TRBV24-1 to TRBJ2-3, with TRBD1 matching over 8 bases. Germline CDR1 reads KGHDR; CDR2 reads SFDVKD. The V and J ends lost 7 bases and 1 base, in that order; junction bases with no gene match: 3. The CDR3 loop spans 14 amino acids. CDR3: CATSDRGRTDTQYF. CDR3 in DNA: TGTGCCACCAGCGACAGGGGCCGCACAGATACGCAGTATTTT.

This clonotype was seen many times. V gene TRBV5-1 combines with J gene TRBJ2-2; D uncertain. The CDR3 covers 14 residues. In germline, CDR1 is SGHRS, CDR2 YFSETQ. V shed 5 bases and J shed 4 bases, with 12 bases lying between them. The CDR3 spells CASRERIGTGELFF. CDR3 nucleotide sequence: TGCGCCAGCAGGGAGAGAATCGGCACCGGGGAGCTGTTTTTT. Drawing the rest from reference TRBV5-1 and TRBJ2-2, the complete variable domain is KAGVTQTPRYLIKTRGQQVTLSCSPISGHRSVSWYQQTPGQGLQFLFEYFSETQRNKGNFPGRFSGRQFSNSRSEMNVSTLELGDSALYLCASRERIGTGELFFGEGSRLTVL.

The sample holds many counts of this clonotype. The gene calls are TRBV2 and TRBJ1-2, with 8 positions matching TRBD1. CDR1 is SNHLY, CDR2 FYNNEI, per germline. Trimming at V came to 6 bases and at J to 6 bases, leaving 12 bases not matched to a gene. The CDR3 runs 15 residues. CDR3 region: CASRDRDRSSDGYTF. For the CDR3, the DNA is TGTGCCAGCAGGGACCGGGACAGGAGTTCAGATGGCTACACCTTC.